This TCR beta chain derives from a study of blood T cell repertoires in COVID-19. Across the study: Some COVID-19 samples were acute and others convalescent; all came from the United States, Italy and Spain. From T cells, B-cell-depleted T cells, or PBMCs came the material, which was cDNA or gDNA.

The CDR3 consists of 15 residues. V lost 3 bases, J lost 1 base, and 12 bases lay in between. Germline loops: CDR1 MGHRA, CDR2 YSYEKL. This clone was recorded a few times. The method was immunoSEQ multiplex PCR; TCRdb's version includes in-frame clones alone and lacks a portion of them. The sample gives about 86,000 clones, roughly 84% of which show up once; over 9% is in the top ten. The sequence was obtained from a man between 65 and 85 years old with acute or convalescent COVID-19. The sample consisted of peripheral blood. This chain connects TRBV4-1 to TRBJ1-1; D unclear. For the CDR3, the DNA is TGCGCCAGCAGCCAGGGAGCCTTGGGGAACACTGAAGCTTTCTTT. The encoded protein is CASSQGALGNTEAFF.